What follows are 13 T cell receptor beta chains derived from one specimen sequenced in a study of cytomegalovirus exposure and HLA in healthy donors. Vbeta (60) and Jbeta (13) primers were used in the PCR. Using immunoSEQ multiplex PCR, the repertoire was profiled, and TCRdb retains in-frame clones only, with some absent. The data contain approximately 150,000 clones, 70% to 75% of them singletons. Source material: PBMCs. The receptors shown here come from a man younger than 35 in good health and CMV-seropositive.

In nucleotides, the CDR3 is TGCGCCAGCAGTCAATCCTCTCCCCCCGGACAGGGGATTGAAAAACTGTTTTTT. It specifies CASSQSSPPGQGIEKLFF. This chain connects TRBV23-1 to TRBJ1-4; 9 bases line up with TRBD1. TRBV23-1 is noted as an ORF with a role that remains uncertain. The V segment lost 0 bases and the J segment 7 bases; nucleotides outside the gene matches: 12. The CDR3 covers 18 residues.

The V call is TRBV19, the J call TRBJ1-4; TRBD1 matches 8 bases. The J segment lost 8 bases and the V segment lost 7 bases, leaving 9 bases of the junction unmatched. Germline V gene data show CDR1 as LNHDA and CDR2 as SQIVND (reference sequence). The length of the CDR3 is 14 residues. This CDR3 reads CASTATGVGEKLFF. CDR3 nucleotides: TGTGCCAGTACCGCGACAGGGGTGGGAGAAAAACTGTTTTTT.

This rearrangement joins TRBV5-5 to TRBJ2-1; TRBD2 is a possible D gene (6 bases). There are 15 residues in the CDR3. Germline lookup yields CDR1 SGHKS and CDR2 YYEKEE (reference sequence). Between the trimmed V and J ends, which lost 3 bases and 5 bases, there was a span of 15 bases. CDR3 in amino acids: CASSSPTLAHNEQFF. CDR3 nucleotide sequence: TGTGCCAGCAGCTCACCCACTCTAGCGCACAATGAGCAGTTCTTC.

V and J are TRBV6-6 and TRBJ2-5; D may be TRBD2 (6 bases). Germline CDR1 reads MNHNY; CDR2 reads SVGAGI (reference sequence). Trimming pared 0 bases from V and 5 bases from J, leaving 16 bases between. The CDR3 runs to 16 residues. The CDR3: CASSYSRQGGGETQYF. CDR3 DNA: TGTGCCAGCAGTTACTCGAGGCAGGGAGGCGGGGAGACCCAGTACTTC.

This clone was counted between two and nine times. The genes are TRBV7-9 and TRBJ1-2, with 7 bases that match TRBD1. Germline trimming cut 5 bases from V and 8 bases from J; bases unmatched to any gene: 14. The length of the CDR3 is 15 residues. Germline loops: CDR1 SEHNR, CDR2 FQNEAQ (reference sequence). CDR3 protein: CASSRGDSLEGGYTF. The CDR3 DNA reads as TGTGCCAGCAGCCGCGGGGACAGCCTGGAAGGGGGCTACACCTTC.

This clone was recorded once. This chain links TRBV15 with TRBJ2-5, with 8 positions matching TRBD1. With 4 bases clipped from V and 2 bases from J, the junction kept 3 bases outside the gene matches. The CDR3 has 14 amino acids. CDR1 is LNHNV, CDR2 YYDKDF, per germline (reference sequence). This CDR3 is CATSIDRGQETQYF. CDR3 coding DNA: TGTGCCACCAGCATCGACAGGGGTCAAGAGACCCAGTACTTC. The full variable domain, its missing parts supplied by reference TRBV15 and TRBJ2-5, is DAMVIQNPRYQVTQFGKPVTLSCSQTLNHNVMYWYQQKSSQAPKLLFHYYDKDFNNEADTPDNFQSRRPNTSFCFLDIRSPGLGDTAMYLCATSIDRGQETQYFGPGTRLLVL.

The V and J genes are TRBV7-2 and TRBJ2-5; 14 bases fit TRBD2. The CDR3 spans 15 residues. CDR1 is SGHTA, CDR2 FQGNSA, per germline. V lost 3 bases and J lost 5; bases outside the gene matches: 2. CDR3 coding DNA: TGTGCCAGCAGCTTCGGACTAGCGGGAGGCGAGACCCAGTACTTC. Translating gives CASSFGLAGGETQYF. The entire variable domain, with the rest obtained from reference TRBV7-2 and TRBJ2-5, is as follows: GAGVSQSPSNKVTEKGKDVELRCDPISGHTALYWYRQSLGQGLEFLIYFQGNSAPDKSGLPSDRFSAERTGGSVSTLTIQRTQQEDSAVYLCASSFGLAGGETQYFGPGTRLLVL.

CDR3: CAWRGTGGFDYGYTF. Here the CDR3 DNA reads TGTGCCTGGAGAGGGACAGGGGGATTTGACTATGGCTACACCTTC. The V gene is TRBV30, the J gene TRBJ1-2; 11 bases map to TRBD1. In germline, CDR1 is GTSNPN, CDR2 SVGIG (reference sequence). With 3 bases clipped from V and 3 bases from J, the junction kept 6 bases outside the gene matches. CDR3 length equals 15 residues. Complete variable domain (other parts from reference TRBV30 and TRBJ1-2): SQTIHQWPATLVQPVGSPLSLECTVEGTSNPNLYWYRQAAGRGLQLLFYSVGIGQISSEVPQNLSASRPQDRQFILSSKKLLLSDSGFYLCAWRGTGGFDYGYTFGSGTRLTVV.

This clone was seen once. This rearrangement joins TRBV5-4 to TRBJ2-7, with 8 bases aligning to TRBD2. Germline V gene data show CDR1 as SGHNT and CDR2 as YYREEE (reference sequence). The V gene end was trimmed by 1 base and the J gene end by 4 bases; junction bases not matched to a gene: 4. The CDR3 consists of 14 residues. CDR3 amino acids: CASSLFGGGYEQYV. The CDR3 coding sequence is TGTGCCAGCAGCTTGTTCGGGGGGGGATACGAGCAGTACGTC.

This clone appeared a single time. Other DNA sequences in this specimen translate into the identical CDR3. This sequence joins TRBV27 and TRBJ2-1; 7 nucleotides match TRBD2. The V segment lost 6 bases and the J segment 0 bases; nucleotides outside the gene matches: 8. CDR3 length: 16 amino acids. The V gene's germline CDR1 is MNHEY and CDR2 SMNVEV (reference sequence). The CDR3 region has the DNA TGTGCCAGCAGCCTAAGTGGCGGGAGCTCCTACAATGAGCAGTTCTTC. Amino acid sequence: CASSLSGGSSYNEQFF.

This clone was counted a few times. V is TRBV19 and J is TRBJ1-5, with TRBD1 matching 8 bases. The germline V gene has CDR1 LNHDA and CDR2 SQIVND (reference sequence). The CDR3 contains 18 residues. Trimming removed 1 base from V and 0 bases from J; junction bases left unmatched: 8. CDR3 DNA sequence: TGTGCCAGTAGTATAGTCCGGGACAGGCTGCTTAGCAATCAGCCCCAGCATTTT. This translates into CASSIVRDRLLSNQPQHF.

CDR3 nucleotide sequence: TGTGCCAGTAGTATAGGGGAACAGGGGAAGCGATACAATGAGCAGTTCTTC. This sequence encodes CASSIGEQGKRYNEQFF. The chain links TRBV19 to TRBJ2-1; 7 bases fit TRBD1. J lost 4 bases, V lost 1 base, and 10 bases had no gene match. Germline V gene data show CDR1 as LNHDA and CDR2 as SQIVND (reference sequence). The CDR3 length is 17 residues.

This chain connects TRBV19 to TRBJ1-2, with 9 bases that match TRBD1. Germline assignment: CDR1 LNHDA and CDR2 SQIVND (reference sequence). J was trimmed by 7 bases and V by 6 bases; bases with no gene match: 3. The CDR3 is 12 residues long. CDR3 sequence (DNA): TGTGCCAGTAGCCGGGACAGGGTTGGCTACACCTTC. It is translated as CASSRDRVGYTF.